This T cell receptor beta chain was sequenced during a study of STAT5B mutations in CD4+ large granular lymphocyte leukemia. The V segment lost 2 bases and the J segment 1 base; nucleotides outside the gene matches: 1. Germline loops: CDR1 GTSNPN, CDR2 SVGIG (reference sequence). CDR3 length: 14 amino acids. Here immunoSEQ multiplex PCR was the method, and the copy in TCRdb shows in-frame clones only, minus some. The sample contains tens of thousands of clones, approximately 76% of which appear only once. This sequence originates from a human donor in good health. The sequenced sample consisted of CD4+ T cells from blood buffy coats. The chain links TRBV30 to TRBJ2-2; 7 bases fit TRBD1. The CDR3 here is CAWSRTGNTGELFF. DNA for the CDR3: TGTGCCTGGAGTCGGACAGGGAACACCGGGGAGCTGTTTTTT.